A single TCR beta chain is shown here with its context. This clonotype was detected many times. Its recognized antigen is unknown. No base-level quality is on record; no much larger clone is a single base apart. All donors were healthy Caucasians. Three pairs of female monozygotic twins, all aged roughly 18 to 29 years, made up the twin cohort. Peripheral blood mononuclear cells were the source from which RNA for the TCR libraries was isolated. The entry originates in a study of identical twins (dated by TCRdb to the mid-2010s). For context, the study as a whole: The study deep-sequenced TCR alpha and beta repertoires from monozygotic twins, unrelated adults of various ages and cord blood to test whether fetal clonotypes persist. Replicate twin experiments were performed at different times using different library preparation protocols to rule out contamination.

V sheds 4 bases and J sheds 10 bases, leaving 15 bases between their ends. For CDR1 and CDR2, the germline V gene lists SGHRS and YFSETQ. Inclusive of the bounding cysteine and phenylalanine, the CDR3 is 13 residues long. Just the 39-base CDR3 DNA is kept, in frame starting at base 1. The protocol used for the library was 5' RACE. Sequenced on an Illumina HiSeq 2000. Template switching introduced a universal primer binding site; the final cDNA contained a unique molecular identifier, enabling accurate counting of TCR cDNA molecules. Specific primers in the conserved constant-segment region were used to synthesize first-strand cDNA for the TCR alpha and beta chains. To control for contamination, every cDNA library carried two barcodes: a SMART-Mk sample barcode plus Illumina barcodes. TruSeq adapter sequences and Illumina sample barcodes were added in two successive PCR steps. The Illumina HiSeq platform was used with custom primers to sequence TCR alpha and beta cDNA libraries. Turning to the authors' computational methods: Unique molecular identifiers were extracted from raw reads with MiGEC, and CDR3 positions were determined with MiXCR. For each individual, recombination models were inferred using an EM algorithm with the repgenHMM and IGoR tools. Shared clonotypes were analyzed with the tcR package in R, and sharing was normalized by the product of cloneset sizes. To study raw recombination without the effects of thymic and clonal selection, out-of-frame nonproductive sequences were analyzed. Starting from the raw public reads, TCRdb applied fastp trimming at Q25, assembled clones with MiXCR and retained in-frame beta chains. Every entry covers one CDR3 protein and lists the most common genes and DNA from its rows. These V and J calls derive from TCRdb rather than the authors' analysis. Present in this sample are 690,000 or so distinct CDR3 sequences, roughly 8% of which were seen just once. Together, the top ten hold 0.98% of the sample.

Broad study findings and their caveats: Abundant cord blood beta clonotypes carried fewer insertions; young adult naive repertoires showed a weaker similar trend, while memory repertoires showed none. Because the same donors could not be followed over many years, the conclusions relied on cross-sectional statistical analysis. A weaker excess of twin sharing was found in beta out-of-frame sequences because the signal-to-noise ratio was lowered by fewer shared sequences. In monozygotic twins, recombination models systematically underestimated out-of-frame TCR alpha sharing, but the models matched the sharing seen between unrelated individuals. Invariant T cells such as MAIT and iNKT could partly confound zero-insertion analyses, although diverse VJ usage argued against such confounding for most clonotypes. Out-of-frame TCR alpha sequences shared between twins showed an excess of low generation-probability sequences compared with coincidental sharing between unrelated individuals.

The data were also submitted as part of a second study, on yellow fever vaccine responses in identical twins. According to the second study: According to the authors, the vaccine-induced T cell response in identical twins seemed to be partly convergent and partly specific to each individual. Focusing on identical twins, the study followed the T cell clones that responded to the vaccine, and did so with precision.

Sequenced: PBMCs. The sequence is built from TRBV5-1 and TRBJ2-1; a tentative D call is TRBD1 (6 bases match). This sequence originates from a woman aged 18-30 years in good health. The CDR3 region has the sequence CASSTGHHLEQFF. The DNA sequence is given as TGCGCCAGCAGCACGGGACACCATCTGGAGCAGTTCTTC.